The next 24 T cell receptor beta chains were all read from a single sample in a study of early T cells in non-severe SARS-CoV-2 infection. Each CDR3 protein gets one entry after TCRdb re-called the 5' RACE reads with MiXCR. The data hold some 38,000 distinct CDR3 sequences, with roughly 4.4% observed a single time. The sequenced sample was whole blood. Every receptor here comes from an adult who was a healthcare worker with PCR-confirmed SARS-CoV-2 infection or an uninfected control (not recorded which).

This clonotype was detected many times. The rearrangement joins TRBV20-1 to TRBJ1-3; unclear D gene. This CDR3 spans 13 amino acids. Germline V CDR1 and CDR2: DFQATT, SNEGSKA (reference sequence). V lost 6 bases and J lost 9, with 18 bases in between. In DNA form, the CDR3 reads TGCAGTGCCCCGAGGTCAGGCGAAAGCACCATATATTTT. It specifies CSAPRSGESTIYF.

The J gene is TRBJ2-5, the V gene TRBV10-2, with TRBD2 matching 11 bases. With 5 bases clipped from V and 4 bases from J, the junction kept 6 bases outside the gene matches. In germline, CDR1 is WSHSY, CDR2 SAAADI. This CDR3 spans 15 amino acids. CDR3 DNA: TGCGCCAGCAGTCGCACTAGCGGGGGCCCAGAGACCCAGTACTTC. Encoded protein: CASSRTSGGPETQYF.

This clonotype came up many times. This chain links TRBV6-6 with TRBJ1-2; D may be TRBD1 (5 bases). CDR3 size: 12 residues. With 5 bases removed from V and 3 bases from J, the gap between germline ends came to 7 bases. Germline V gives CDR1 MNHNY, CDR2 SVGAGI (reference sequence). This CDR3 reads CASSQGDYGYTF. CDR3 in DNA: TGTGCCAGCAGTCAGGGCGACTATGGCTACACCTTC.

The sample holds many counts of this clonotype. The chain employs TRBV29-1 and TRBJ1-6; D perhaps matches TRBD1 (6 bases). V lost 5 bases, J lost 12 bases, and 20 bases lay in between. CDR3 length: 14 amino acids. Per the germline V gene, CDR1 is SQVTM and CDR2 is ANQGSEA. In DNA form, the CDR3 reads TGCAGCGTTAAGGGGGACGACCATGGTGGACCCCTCCACTTT. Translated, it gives CSVKGDDHGGPLHF.

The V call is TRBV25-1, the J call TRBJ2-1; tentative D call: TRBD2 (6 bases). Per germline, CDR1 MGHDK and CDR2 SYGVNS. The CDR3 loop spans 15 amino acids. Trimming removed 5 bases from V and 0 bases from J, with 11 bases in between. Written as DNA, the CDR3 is TGTGCCAGCAGTAGGGGACTTAGCTCCTACAATGAGCAGTTCTTC. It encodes CASSRGLSSYNEQFF.

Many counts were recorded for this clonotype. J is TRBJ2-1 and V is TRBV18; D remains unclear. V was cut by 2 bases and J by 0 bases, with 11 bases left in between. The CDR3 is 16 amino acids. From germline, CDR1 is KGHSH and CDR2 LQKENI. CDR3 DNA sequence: TGTGCCAGCTCACCAAACCCCCCGGCCTCCTACAATGAGCAGTTCTTC. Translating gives CASSPNPPASYNEQFF.

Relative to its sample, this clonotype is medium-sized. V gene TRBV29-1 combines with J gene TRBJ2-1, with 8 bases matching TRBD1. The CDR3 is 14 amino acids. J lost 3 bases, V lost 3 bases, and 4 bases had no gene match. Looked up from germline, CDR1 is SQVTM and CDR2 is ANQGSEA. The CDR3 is CSVEGTGSYNEQFF. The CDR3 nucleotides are TGCAGCGTTGAGGGGACAGGAAGCTACAATGAGCAGTTCTTC.

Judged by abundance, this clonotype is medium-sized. Written as DNA, the CDR3 is TGTGCCACCAGTGATTCGGGGTCCCAAGAGACCCAGTACTTC. Amino acid sequence: CATSDSGSQETQYF. This rearrangement joins TRBV24-1 to TRBJ2-5; D is perhaps TRBD2 (5 bases). The V gene's germline CDR1 is KGHDR and CDR2 SFDVKD. Trimming shortened V by 2 bases and J by 1 base, and 7 bases separated the two germline ends. CDR3 length: 14 residues.

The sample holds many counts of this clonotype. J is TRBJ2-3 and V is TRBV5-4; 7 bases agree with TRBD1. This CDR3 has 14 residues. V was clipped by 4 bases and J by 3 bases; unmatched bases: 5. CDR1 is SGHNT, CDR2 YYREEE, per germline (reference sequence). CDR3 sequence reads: CASSTETGTDTQYF. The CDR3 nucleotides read TGTGCCAGCAGCACGGAGACAGGGACAGATACGCAGTATTTT.

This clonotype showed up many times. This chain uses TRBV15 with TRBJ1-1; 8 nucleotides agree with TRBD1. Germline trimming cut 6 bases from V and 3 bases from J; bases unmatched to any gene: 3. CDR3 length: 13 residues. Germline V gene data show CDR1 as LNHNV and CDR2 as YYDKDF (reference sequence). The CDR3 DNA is TGTGCCACCAGGAAGACAGGGGACACTGAAGCTTTCTTT. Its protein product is CATRKTGDTEAFF.

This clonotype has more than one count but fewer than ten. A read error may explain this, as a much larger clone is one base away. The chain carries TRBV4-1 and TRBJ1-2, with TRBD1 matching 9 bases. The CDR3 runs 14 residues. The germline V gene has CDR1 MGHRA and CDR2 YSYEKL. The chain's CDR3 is CANSQDRGDYGYTF. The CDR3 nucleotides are TGCGCCAACAGCCAAGACAGGGGGGACTATGGCTACACCTTC.

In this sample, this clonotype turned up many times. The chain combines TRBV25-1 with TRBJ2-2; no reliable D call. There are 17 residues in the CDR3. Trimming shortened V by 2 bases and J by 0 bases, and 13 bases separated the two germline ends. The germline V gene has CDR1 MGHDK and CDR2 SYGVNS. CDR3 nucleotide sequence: TGTGCCAGCAGTGAACCCTGGGCCTACCCGAACACCGGGGAGCTGTTTTTT. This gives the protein CASSEPWAYPNTGELFF.

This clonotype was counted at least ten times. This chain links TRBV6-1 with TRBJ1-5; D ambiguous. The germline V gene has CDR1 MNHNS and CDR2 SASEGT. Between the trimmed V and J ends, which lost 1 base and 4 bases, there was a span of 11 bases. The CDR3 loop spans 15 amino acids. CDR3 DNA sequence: TGTGCCAGCAGTGAAGGCAGTCCCCATAATCAGCCCCAGCATTTT. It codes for CASSEGSPHNQPQHF.

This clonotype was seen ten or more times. CDR3 nucleotide sequence: TGTGCCTGGATTAGGGACAGGGGGTATGGCTACACCTTC. As protein: CAWIRDRGYGYTF. V and J are TRBV30 and TRBJ1-2; 11 nucleotides line up with TRBD1. The V segment lost 4 bases and the J segment 5 bases; nucleotides outside the gene matches: 3. Germline V CDR1 and CDR2: GTSNPN, SVGIG (reference sequence). CDR3 length: 13 residues. Drawing the rest from reference TRBV30 and TRBJ1-2, the complete variable domain is SQTIHQWPATLVQPVGSPLSLECTVEGTSNPNLYWYRQAAGRGLQLLFYSVGIGQISSEVPQNLSASRPQDRQFILSSKKLLLSDSGFYLCAWIRDRGYGYTFGSGTRLTVV.

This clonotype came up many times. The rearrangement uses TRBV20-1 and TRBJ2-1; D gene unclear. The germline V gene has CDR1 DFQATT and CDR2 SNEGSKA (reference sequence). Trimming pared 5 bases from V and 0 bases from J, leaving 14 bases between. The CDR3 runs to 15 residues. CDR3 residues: CSAETTESSYNEQFF. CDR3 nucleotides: TGCAGTGCTGAAACCACAGAAAGCTCCTACAATGAGCAGTTCTTC.

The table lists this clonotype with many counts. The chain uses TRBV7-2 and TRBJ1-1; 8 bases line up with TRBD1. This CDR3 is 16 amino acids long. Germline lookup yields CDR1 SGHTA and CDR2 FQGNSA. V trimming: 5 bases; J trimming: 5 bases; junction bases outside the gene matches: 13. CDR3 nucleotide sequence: TGTGCCAGCAGCCCCCGGGACAGGACTTCGTGGACTGAAGCTTTCTTT. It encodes CASSPRDRTSWTEAFF.

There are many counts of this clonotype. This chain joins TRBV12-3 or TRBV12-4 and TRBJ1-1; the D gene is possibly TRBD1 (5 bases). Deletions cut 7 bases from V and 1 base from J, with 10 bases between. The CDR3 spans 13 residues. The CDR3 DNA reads TGTGCCAGCAACCCACAGGAGAACACTGAAGCTTTCTTT. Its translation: CASNPQENTEAFF.

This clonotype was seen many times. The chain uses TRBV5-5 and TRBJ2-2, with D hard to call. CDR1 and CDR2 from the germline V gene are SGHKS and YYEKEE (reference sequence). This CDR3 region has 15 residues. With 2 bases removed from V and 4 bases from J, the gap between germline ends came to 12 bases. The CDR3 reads CASSLSVRGTGELFF. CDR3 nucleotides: TGTGCCAGCAGCTTATCAGTGCGTGGCACCGGGGAGCTGTTTTTT.

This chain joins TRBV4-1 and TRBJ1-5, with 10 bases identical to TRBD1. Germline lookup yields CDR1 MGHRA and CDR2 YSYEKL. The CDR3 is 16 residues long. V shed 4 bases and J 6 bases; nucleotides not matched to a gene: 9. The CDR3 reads CASSLQPGQGIQPQHF. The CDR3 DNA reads TGCGCCAGCAGCCTCCAGCCGGGACAGGGGATTCAGCCCCAGCATTTT.

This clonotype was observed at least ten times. The CDR3 coding sequence is TGTGCCAGCAGCTTGGAAACAGGGCTAAAAGCTTTCTTT. This encodes CASSLETGLKAFF. This chain joins TRBV5-5 and TRBJ1-1; perhaps TRBD1 as D (6 bases). Trimming shortened V by 0 bases and J by 9 bases, and 12 bases separated the two germline ends. The CDR3 covers 13 residues. Germline CDR1 SGHKS, CDR2 YYEKEE (reference sequence).

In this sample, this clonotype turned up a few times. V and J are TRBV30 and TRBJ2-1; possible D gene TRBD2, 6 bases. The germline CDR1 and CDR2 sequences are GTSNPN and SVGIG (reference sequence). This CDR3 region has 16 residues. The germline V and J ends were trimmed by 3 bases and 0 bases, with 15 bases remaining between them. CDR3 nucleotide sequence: TGTGCCTGGAGCCCCAGGTCCGGGGGCTCCTACAATGAGCAGTTCTTC. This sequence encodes CAWSPRSGGSYNEQFF.

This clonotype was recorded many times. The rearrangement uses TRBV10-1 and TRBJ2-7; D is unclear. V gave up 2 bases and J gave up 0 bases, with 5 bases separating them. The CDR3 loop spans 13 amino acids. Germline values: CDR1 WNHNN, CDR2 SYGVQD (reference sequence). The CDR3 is CASSEADSYEQYF. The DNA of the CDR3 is TGCGCCAGCAGTGAGGCAGACTCCTACGAGCAGTACTTC.

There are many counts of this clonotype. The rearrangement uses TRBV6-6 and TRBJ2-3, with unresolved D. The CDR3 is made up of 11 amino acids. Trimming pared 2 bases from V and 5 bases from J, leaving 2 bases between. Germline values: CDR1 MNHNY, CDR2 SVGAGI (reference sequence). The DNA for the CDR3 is TGTGCCAGCAGTTACGTAGATACGCAGTATTTT. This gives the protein CASSYVDTQYF.

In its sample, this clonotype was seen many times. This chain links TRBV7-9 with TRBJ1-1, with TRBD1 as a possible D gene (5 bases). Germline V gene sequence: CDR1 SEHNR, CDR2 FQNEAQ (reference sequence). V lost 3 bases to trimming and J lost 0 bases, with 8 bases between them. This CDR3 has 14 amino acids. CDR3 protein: CASSFAGLNTEAFF. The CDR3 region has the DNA TGTGCCAGCAGCTTCGCGGGGCTGAACACTGAAGCTTTCTTT.